The sample holds a few counts of the clone carrying this TCR beta chain. This specimen comes from a study of blood T cell repertoires in COVID-19. Background on the study: Material from acute and convalescent COVID-19 was sourced from the United States, Italy and Spain.

There are 15 residues in the CDR3. CDR1 is LNHDA, CDR2 SQIVND, per germline (reference sequence). Trimming cost V 0 bases and J 5 bases; bases outside gene matches: 7. Measured with immunoSEQ multiplex PCR; TCRdb has only the in-frame clones, and not every one. The sample lists more than 55,000 clones, roughly three quarters occurring once. The sequencing input was peripheral blood. The gene calls are TRBV19 and TRBJ2-7, with TRBD2 matching over 7 bases. The sequence was collected from a man aged 55 to 69 with acute or convalescent COVID-19. The CDR3 DNA follows: TGTGCCAGTAGTATAGATCGGGGGAGGGCCAACGAGCAGTACTTC. Protein: CASSIDRGRANEQYF.